This T cell receptor beta chain is from a study of identifying expanded T cells in peripheral blood. Overall study results and limits: Over approximately two and four weeks, about 15 and 18 clones changed, versus around 1.2 between replicates. Variance in clone template counts between roughly two-week samples significantly increased with total template count across all healthy donors.

During the collection period, no donor immune events like infections were recorded. Clones were read by immunoSEQ multiplex PCR, and TCRdb kept only the in-frame ones, dropping some. The data contain approximately 110,000 clones, around 88% of them singletons. The CDR3 extends over 15 amino acids. V lost 2 bases and J 6 bases, leaving 15 bases between the germline ends. Per germline, CDR1 SEHNR and CDR2 FQNEAQ (reference sequence). Notes on this clone: Antigen: not known.

The specimen was blood. This clonotype originated in a person aged 18 to 75 in good health. The V and J genes are TRBV7-9 and TRBJ2-3, with D possibly TRBD2 on 6 matching bases. CDR3 DNA: TGTGCCAGCAGCTTATTCGGGGGAGTCAGGGATACGCAGTATTTT. Its protein product is CASSLFGGVRDTQYF.